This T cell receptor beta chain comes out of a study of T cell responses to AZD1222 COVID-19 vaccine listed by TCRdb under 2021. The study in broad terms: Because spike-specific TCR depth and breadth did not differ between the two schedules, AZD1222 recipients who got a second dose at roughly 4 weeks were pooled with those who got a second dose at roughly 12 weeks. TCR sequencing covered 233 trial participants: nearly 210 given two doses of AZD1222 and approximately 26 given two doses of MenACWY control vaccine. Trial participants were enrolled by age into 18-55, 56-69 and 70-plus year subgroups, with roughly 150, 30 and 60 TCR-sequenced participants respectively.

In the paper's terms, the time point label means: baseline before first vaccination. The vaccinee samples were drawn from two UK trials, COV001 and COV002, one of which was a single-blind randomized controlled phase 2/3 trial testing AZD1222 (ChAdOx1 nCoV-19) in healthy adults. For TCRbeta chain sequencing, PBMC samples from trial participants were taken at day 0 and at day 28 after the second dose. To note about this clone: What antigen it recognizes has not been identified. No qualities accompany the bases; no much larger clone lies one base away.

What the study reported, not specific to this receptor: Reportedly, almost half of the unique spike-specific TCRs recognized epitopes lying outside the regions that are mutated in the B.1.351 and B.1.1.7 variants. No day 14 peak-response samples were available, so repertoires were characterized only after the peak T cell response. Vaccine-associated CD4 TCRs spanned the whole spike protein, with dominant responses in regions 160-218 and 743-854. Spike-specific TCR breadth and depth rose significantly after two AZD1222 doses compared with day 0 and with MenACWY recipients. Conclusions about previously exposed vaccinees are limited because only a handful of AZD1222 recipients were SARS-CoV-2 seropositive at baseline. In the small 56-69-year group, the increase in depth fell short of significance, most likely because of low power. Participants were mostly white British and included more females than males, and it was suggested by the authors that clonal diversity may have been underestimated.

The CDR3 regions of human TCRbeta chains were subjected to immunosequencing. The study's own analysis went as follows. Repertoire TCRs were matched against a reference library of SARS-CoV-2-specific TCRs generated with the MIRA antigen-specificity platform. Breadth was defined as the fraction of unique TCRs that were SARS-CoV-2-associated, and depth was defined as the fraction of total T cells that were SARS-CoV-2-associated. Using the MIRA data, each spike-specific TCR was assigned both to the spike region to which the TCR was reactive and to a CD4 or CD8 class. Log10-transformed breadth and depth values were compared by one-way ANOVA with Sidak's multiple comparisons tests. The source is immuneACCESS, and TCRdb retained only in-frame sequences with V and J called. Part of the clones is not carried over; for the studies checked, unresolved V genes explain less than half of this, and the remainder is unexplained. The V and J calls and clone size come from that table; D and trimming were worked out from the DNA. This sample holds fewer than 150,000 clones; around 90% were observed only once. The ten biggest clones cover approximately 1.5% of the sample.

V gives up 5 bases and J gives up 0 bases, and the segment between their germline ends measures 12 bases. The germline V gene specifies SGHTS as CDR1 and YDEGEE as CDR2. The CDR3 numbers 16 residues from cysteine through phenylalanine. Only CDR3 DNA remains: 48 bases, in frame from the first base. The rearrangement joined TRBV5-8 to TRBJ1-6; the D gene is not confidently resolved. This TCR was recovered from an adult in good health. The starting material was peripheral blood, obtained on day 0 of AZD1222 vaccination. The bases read TGTGCCAGCAGTAGGACGAGGAGCTCCTATAATTCACCCCTCCACTTT. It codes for CASSRTRSSYNSPLHF.